Below are 4 T cell receptor beta chains sequenced from a single sample in a study of blood T cell repertoires in COVID-19. Some clones are missing from TCRdb's copy, which holds only in-frame ones; the method was immunoSEQ multiplex PCR. The sample records more than 200,000 clones, 80% to 90% being singletons. Sequencing was done on a sample of peripheral blood. Receptors were obtained from an elderly woman with COVID-19, enrolled during active disease.

This chain connects TRBV6-6 to TRBJ1-6; tentatively, D is TRBD1 (6 bases). Germline-derived CDR1 and CDR2 are MNHNY and SVGAGI (reference sequence). The CDR3 extends over 16 amino acids. The germline V and J ends were trimmed by 0 bases and 7 bases, with 13 bases remaining between them. The CDR3 DNA sequence: TGTGCCAGCAGTTACTCCCCACAGGGTGGCAATTCACCCCTCCACTTT. Translation: CASSYSPQGGNSPLHF.

The J gene is TRBJ2-3, the V gene TRBV6-2 or TRBV6-3; TRBD2 agrees at 11 bases. The germline V gene has CDR1 MNHEY and CDR2 SVGEGT. This CDR3 spans 15 amino acids. The trim removed 5 bases at V and 4 bases at J, leaving 5 bases unmatched. Here the CDR3 reads CASSDSGGVADTQYF. Here the CDR3 DNA reads TGTGCCAGCAGTGATAGCGGGGGGGTTGCAGATACGCAGTATTTT.

V gene TRBV6-6 combines with J gene TRBJ2-7; 8 bases match TRBD2. J was trimmed by 6 bases and V by 2 bases; bases with no gene match: 6. This CDR3 has 14 residues. The germline gives CDR1 MNHNY, CDR2 SVGAGI (reference sequence). This chain's CDR3 is CASSYLRGVGEQYV. DNA of the CDR3: TGTGCCAGCAGTTACCTGCGGGGGGTCGGCGAGCAGTACGTC.

The chain carries TRBV7-2 and TRBJ2-7; 10 bases are a match to TRBD2. Trimming removed 4 bases from V and 4 bases from J; junction bases left unmatched: 10. Germline V gene lookup returns CDR1 SGHTA and CDR2 FQGNSA. This CDR3 contains 16 residues. The CDR3 nucleotides are TGTGCCAGCAGCTCGTATTCAGCGGGGGGGCGGTACGAGCAGTACTTC. Encoded protein: CASSSYSAGGRYEQYF.